The clone carrying this T cell receptor (delta chain) was counted only a few times. Its target is not known. One junction end does not reproduce the germline sequence, and a read error may be involved. The template was reverse-transcribed extracted RNA. CDR3 amplicons came from multiplex PCR with pooled V-gene forward and constant-region reverse primers. TCRdb re-identified clones in the multiplex PCR reads via CATT. The data hold under 25,000 delta-chain clones, with 25% to 35% observed a single time. These data come from a study of Vδ1+ human thymocytes. Study-level points and caveats: Thymic TRG and TRD repertoires appeared highly polyclonal, with Gaussian CDR3 length distributions.

Germline CDR1 TSWWSYY, CDR2 QGS. This CDR3 contains 21 residues. Sequences were obtained from Vdelta1+ gamma-delta thymocytes from the thymus. The subset is: FACS-sorted CD3+ TCRalphabeta- TCRVdelta1+ TCRVdelta2- thymocytes. This chain uses TRDV1 with TRDJ1; TRDD3 agrees at 7 bases. This clonotype was obtained from a boy under three years old who had congenital heart surgery. For the CDR3, the DNA is TGTGCTCTTGGGGAATGGGGGAGGGAGTTCGCCAAGCTGTGGAACACCGATAAACCCATCTTT. Translating it yields CALGEWGREFAKLWNTDKPIF.